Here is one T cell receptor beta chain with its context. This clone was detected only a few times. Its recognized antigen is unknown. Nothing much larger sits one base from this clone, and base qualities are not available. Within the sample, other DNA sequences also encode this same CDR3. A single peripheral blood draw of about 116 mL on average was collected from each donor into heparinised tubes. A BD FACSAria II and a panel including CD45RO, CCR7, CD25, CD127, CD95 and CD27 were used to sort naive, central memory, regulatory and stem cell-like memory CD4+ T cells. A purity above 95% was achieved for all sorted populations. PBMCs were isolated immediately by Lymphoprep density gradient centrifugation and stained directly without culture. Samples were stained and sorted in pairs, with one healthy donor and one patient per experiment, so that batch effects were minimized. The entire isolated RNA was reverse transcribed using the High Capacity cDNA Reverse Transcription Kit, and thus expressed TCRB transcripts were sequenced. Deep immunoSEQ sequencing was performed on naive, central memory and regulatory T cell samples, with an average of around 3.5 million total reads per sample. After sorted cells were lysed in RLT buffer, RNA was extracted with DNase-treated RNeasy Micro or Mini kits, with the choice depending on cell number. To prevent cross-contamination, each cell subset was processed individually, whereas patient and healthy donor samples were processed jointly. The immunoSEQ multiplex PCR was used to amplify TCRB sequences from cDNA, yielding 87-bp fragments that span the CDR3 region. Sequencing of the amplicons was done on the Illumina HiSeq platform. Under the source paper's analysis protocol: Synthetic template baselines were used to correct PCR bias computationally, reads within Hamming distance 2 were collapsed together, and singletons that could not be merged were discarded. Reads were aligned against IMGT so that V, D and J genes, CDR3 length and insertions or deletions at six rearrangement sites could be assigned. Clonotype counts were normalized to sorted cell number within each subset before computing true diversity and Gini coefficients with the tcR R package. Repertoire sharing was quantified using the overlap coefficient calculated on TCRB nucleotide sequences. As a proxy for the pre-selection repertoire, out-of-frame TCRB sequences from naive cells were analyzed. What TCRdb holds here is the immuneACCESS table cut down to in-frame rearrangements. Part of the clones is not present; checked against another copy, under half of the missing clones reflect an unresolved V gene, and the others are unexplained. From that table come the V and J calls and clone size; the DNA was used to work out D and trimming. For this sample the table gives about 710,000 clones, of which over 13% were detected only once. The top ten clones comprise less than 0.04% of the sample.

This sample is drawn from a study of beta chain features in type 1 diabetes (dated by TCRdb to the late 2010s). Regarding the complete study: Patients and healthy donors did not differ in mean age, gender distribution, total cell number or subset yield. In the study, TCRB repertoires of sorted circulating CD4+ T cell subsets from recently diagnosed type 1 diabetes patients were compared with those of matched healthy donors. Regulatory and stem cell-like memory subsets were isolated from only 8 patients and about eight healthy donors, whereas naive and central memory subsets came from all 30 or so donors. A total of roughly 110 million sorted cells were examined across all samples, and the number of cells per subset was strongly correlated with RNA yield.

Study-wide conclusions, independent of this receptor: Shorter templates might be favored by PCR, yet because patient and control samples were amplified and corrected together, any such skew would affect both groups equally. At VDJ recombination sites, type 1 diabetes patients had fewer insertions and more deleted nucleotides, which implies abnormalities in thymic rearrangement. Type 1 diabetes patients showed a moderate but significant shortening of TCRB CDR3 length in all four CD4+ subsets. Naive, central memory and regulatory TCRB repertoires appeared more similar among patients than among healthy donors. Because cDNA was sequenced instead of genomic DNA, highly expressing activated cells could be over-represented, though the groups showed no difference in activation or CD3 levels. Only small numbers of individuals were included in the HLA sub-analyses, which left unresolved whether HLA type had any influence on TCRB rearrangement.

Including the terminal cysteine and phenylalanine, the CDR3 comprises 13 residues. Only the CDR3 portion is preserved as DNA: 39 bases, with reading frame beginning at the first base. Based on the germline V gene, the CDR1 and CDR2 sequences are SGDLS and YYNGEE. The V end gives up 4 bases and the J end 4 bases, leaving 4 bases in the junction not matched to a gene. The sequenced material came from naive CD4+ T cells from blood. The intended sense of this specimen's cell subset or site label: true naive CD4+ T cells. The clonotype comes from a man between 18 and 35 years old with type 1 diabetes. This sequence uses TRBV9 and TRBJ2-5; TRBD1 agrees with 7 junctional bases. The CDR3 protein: CASSPRTGETQYF. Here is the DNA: TGTGCCAGCAGCCCTCGGACAGGAGAGACCCAGTACTTC.